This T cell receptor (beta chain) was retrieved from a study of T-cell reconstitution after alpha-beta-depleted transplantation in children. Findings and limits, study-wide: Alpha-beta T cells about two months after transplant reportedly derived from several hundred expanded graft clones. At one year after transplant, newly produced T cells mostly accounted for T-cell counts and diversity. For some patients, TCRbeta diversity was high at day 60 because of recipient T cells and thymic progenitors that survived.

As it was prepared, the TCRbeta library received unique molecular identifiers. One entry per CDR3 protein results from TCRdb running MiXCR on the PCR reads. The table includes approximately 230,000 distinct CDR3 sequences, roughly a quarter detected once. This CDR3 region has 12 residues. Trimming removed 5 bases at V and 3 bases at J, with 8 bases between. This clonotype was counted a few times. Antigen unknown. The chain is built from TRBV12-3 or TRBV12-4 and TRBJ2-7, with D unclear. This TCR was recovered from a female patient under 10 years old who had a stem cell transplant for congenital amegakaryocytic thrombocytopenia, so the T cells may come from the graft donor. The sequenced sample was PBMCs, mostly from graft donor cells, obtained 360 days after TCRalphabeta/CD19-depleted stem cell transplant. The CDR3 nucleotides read TGTGCCAGCAGTATACAGAGCTACGAGCAGTACTTC. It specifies CASSIQSYEQYF.